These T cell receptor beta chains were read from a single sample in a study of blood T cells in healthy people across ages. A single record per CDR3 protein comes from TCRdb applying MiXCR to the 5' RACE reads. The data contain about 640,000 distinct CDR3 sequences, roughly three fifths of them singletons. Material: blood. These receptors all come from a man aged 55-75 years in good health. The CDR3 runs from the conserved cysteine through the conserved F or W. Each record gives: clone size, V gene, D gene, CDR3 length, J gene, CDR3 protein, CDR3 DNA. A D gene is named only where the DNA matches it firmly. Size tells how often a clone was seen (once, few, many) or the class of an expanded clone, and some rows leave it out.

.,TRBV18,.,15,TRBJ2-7,CASSQGRSASYEQYF,TGTGCCAGCTCACAGGGCAGGTCGGCTTCCTACGAGCAGTACTTC
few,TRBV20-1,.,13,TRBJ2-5,CSERGAIGETQYF,TGCAGTGAGAGAGGGGCCATTGGGGAGACCCAGTACTTC
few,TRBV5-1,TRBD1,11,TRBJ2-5,CASSSDRVSYF,TGCGCCAGCAGCTCTGACAGGGTATCGTACTTC
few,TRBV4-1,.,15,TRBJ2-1,CASSQGGGGLNEQFF,TGCGCCAGCAGCCAAGGAGGTGGGGGGCTCAATGAGCAGTTCTTC
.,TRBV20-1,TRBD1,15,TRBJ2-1,CSARAHRTGTNEQFF,TGCAGTGCTAGAGCACACCGGACAGGAACCAATGAGCAGTTCTTC
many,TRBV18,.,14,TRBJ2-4,CASSLTWGEDIQYF,TGTGCCAGCTCACTCACGTGGGGCGAGGACATTCAGTACTTC
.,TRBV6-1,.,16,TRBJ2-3,CASSPRGGYNTDTQYF,TGTGCCAGCAGTCCAAGGGGGGGATACAACACAGATACGCAGTATTTT
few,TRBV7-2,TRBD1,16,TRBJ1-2,CASSSTGTGANYGYTF,TGTGCCAGCAGCTCAACCGGGACAGGTGCTAACTATGGCTACACCTTC
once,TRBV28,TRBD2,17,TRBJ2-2,CASSHGGLAGGNGELFF,TGTGCCAGCAGTCACGGTGGACTAGCGGGGGGAAACGGGGAGCTGTTTTTT
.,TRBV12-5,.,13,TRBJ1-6,CASGLVGDSPLHF,TGTGCTAGTGGTTTGGTAGGGGATTCACCCCTCCACTTT
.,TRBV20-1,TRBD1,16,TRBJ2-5,CSARFIGTGLQETQYF,TGCAGTGCTAGATTTATAGGGACAGGGCTACAAGAGACCCAGTACTTC
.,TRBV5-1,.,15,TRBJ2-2,CASSSAGSGTGELFF,TGCGCCAGCAGCTCGGCGGGGTCGGGCACCGGGGAGCTGTTTTTT
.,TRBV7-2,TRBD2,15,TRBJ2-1,CASSLSLAGHNEQFF,TGTGCCAGCAGCTTATCGCTAGCGGGACACAATGAGCAGTTCTTC
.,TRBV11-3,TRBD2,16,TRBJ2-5,CASSSKLAQTTNEQYF,TGCGCCAGCAGCTCGAAACTAGCGCAGACCACCAATGAGCAGTACTTC
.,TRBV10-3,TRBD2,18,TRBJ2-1,CAISESTSGGRSYNEQFF,TGTGCCATCAGTGAGTCGACTAGCGGGGGGCGCTCCTACAATGAGCAGTTCTTC
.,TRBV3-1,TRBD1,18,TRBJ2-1,CASSQDGGSGGSYNEQFF,TGTGCCAGCAGCCAAGATGGTGGGTCAGGGGGCTCCTACAATGAGCAGTTCTTC
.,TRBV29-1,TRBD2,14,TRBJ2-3,CSVEGLAGDNTQYF,TGCAGCGTTGAGGGACTAGCGGGGGATAATACGCAGTATTTT
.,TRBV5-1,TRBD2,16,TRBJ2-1,CASSSLAGSSYNEQFF,TGCGCCAGCAGCTCCTTAGCGGGGAGCTCCTACAATGAGCAGTTCTTC
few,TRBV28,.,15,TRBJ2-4,CASSLYGMAKNIQYF,TGTGCCAGCAGTTTATACGGGATGGCCAAAAACATTCAGTACTTC
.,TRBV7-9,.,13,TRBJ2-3,CASFTGATDTQYF,TGTGCCAGCTTTACGGGGGCTACAGATACGCAGTATTTT
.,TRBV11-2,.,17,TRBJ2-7,CASSLDAGPGLHYEQYF,TGTGCCAGCAGCTTAGACGCCGGGCCAGGACTCCACTACGAGCAGTACTTC
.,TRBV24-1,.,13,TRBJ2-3,CATSDFRERAQYF,TGTGCCACCAGTGATTTCCGCGAAAGGGCGCAGTATTTT
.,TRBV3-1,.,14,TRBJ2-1,CASRRSSSYNEQFF,TGTGCCAGCAGACGATCCAGCTCCTACAATGAGCAGTTCTTC
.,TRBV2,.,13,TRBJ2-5,CASMRGYQETQYF,TGTGCCAGCATGAGGGGGTACCAAGAGACCCAGTACTTC
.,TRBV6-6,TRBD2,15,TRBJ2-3,CASRLAGPSTDTQYF,TGTGCCAGCAGGCTAGCGGGGCCTAGCACAGATACGCAGTATTTT
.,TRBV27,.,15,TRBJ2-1,CASREGGLAYNEQFF,TGTGCCAGCAGAGAAGGGGGGCTCGCCTACAATGAGCAGTTCTTC
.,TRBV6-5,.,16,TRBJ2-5,CASSYPIGPGQETQYF,TGTGCCAGCAGTTACCCGATAGGGCCGGGGCAAGAGACCCAGTACTTC
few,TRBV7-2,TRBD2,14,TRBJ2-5,CASSLGTSGAEQYF,TGTGCCAGCAGCTTAGGGACTAGCGGGGCGGAGCAGTACTTC
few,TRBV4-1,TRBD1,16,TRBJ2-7,CASSQEFPDRAYEQYF,TGCGCCAGCAGCCAAGAGTTCCCCGACAGGGCCTACGAGCAGTACTTC
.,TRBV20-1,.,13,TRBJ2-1,CSAVTEPEDEQFF,TGCAGTGCTGTGACAGAGCCTGAGGATGAGCAGTTCTTC
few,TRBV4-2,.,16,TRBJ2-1,CASSQDTRGAYNEQFF,TGTGCCAGCAGCCAAGATACGAGGGGGGCTTACAATGAGCAGTTCTTC
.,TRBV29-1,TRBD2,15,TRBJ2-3,CSVERAGGGTDTQYF,TGCAGCGTTGAAAGAGCGGGGGGGGGCACAGATACGCAGTATTTT
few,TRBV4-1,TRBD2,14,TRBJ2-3,CASSRASGTDTQYF,TGCGCCAGCAGCCGGGCTAGCGGGACAGATACGCAGTATTTT
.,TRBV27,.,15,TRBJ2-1,CASSLRQWKGNEQFF,TGTGCCAGCAGTTTACGGCAGTGGAAGGGCAATGAGCAGTTCTTC
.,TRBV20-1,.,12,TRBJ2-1,CSAGGPSNEQFF,TGCAGTGCTGGGGGCCCGTCCAATGAGCAGTTCTTC
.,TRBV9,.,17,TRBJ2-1,CASSVGGGTITNNEQFF,TGTGCCAGCAGCGTAGGGGGGGGCACAATAACTAACAATGAGCAGTTCTTC
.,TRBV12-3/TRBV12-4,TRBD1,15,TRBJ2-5,CASNMGDRGQETQYF,TGTGCCAGCAACATGGGGGACAGGGGCCAAGAGACCCAGTACTTC
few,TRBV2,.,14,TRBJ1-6,CASSWDVSNSPLHF,TGTGCCAGCTCTTGGGACGTCTCTAATTCACCCCTCCACTTT
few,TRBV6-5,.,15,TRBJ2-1,CASSYSGTSRSEQFF,TGTGCCAGCAGTTACTCCGGGACTTCCCGTAGTGAGCAGTTCTTC
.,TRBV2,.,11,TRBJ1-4,CASRDNEKLFF,TGTGCCAGCAGGGATAATGAAAAACTGTTTTTT
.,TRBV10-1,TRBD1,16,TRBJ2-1,CASSGGQGGPYNEQFF,TGCGCCAGCAGTGGGGGACAGGGCGGACCCTACAATGAGCAGTTCTTC
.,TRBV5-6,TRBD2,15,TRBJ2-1,CASSTGLAASNEQFF,TGTGCCAGCAGCACCGGACTAGCGGCTTCCAATGAGCAGTTCTTC
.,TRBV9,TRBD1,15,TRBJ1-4,CASSVAGGRNEKLFF,TGTGCCAGCAGCGTAGCAGGGGGCCGTAATGAAAAACTGTTTTTT
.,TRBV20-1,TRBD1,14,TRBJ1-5,CSAIQGSSNQPQHF,TGCAGTGCTATACAGGGGAGTAGCAATCAGCCCCAGCATTTT
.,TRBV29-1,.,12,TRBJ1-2,CSVGMSGGGYTF,TGCAGCGTTGGCATGTCGGGGGGTGGCTACACCTTC
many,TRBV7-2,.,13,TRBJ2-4,CASSLGTENIQYF,TGTGCCAGCAGCTTAGGGACAGAAAACATTCAGTACTTC
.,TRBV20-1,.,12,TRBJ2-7,CSAGGQSREQYF,TGCAGTGCTGGAGGACAGTCAAGGGAGCAGTACTTC
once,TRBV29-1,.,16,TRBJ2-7,CSVALPTGAGFYEQYF,TGCAGCGTCGCTCTCCCGACCGGGGCAGGGTTCTACGAGCAGTACTTC
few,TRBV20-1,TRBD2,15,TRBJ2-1,CSARDGVAGGNEQFF,TGCAGTGCTAGAGATGGGGTAGCGGGGGGCAATGAGCAGTTCTTC
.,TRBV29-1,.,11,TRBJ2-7,CSARQTYEQYF,TGCAGCGCCAGACAGACCTACGAGCAGTACTTC